This T cell receptor beta chain was profiled in a study of CD8 T cells in ankylosing spondylitis (dated by TCRdb to the late 2010s). Concerning the study at large: The study set out to find disease-linked TCR variants by profiling T cell receptor beta repertoires in ankylosing spondylitis patients and healthy donors. The full study cohort was made up of over 20 ankylosing spondylitis patients and 108 healthy donors. Peripheral blood was sampled, and synovial fluid was additionally collected from ankylosing spondylitis patients. Points the paper makes about the study in general: A TCR beta motif made up of fewer than 10 highly homologous amino acid variants appeared to be characteristic of blood from ankylosing spondylitis patients. According to the report, matched synovial fluid samples from ankylosing spondylitis patients were significantly enriched for the disease-linked clones. A CD8+ phenotype was shown by the disease-linked clones, which were found at relatively low frequencies in peripheral blood. Some motif variants had previously been reported in the synovial fluid and blood of reactive arthritis patients, which suggests shared mechanisms of disease initiation.

The sequencer listed for this sample is Illumina HiSeq 2500. Quantitative 5'-RACE with molecular barcodes was the method used to prepare the TCR beta libraries. The paper's data handling went like this. Disease-linked TCR variants were identified with a new computational method built on a probabilistic model of VDJ rearrangement. In-frame beta chains were kept once TCRdb had trimmed the public reads at Q25 with fastp and called clones with MiXCR. A single entry per CDR3 protein holds the most common genes and DNA from its merged rows. The V and J calls here are based on TCRdb, not the publication. Across this sample there are 750,000 to 850,000 distinct CDR3 sequences, with approximately 12% seen only once. Clones ranked in the top ten supply 0.51% of the sample. This clonotype was counted only a few times. Its antigen is currently not known. No base quality values were provided; no much bigger clone lies one nucleotide off.

From the germline V gene, CDR1 is MNHEY and CDR2 is SVGAGI. V trim: 2 bases; J trim: 0 bases; unmatched bases: 9. Counted from cysteine to phenylalanine, this CDR3 has 19 amino acids. Here the CDR3 DNA is all that survives: 57 bases in frame from base 1. The receptor chain draws on TRBV6-5 and TRBJ1-5, with 11 bases matching TRBD1. What was sequenced was blood, either unsorted or a sorted T cell fraction (not recorded which). This sequence was found in a male donor with ankylosing spondylitis. CDR3 sequence: CASSYRGQGVKYSNQPQHF. The DNA is TGTGCCAGCAGTTACCGGGGACAGGGGGTGAAATATAGCAATCAGCCCCAGCATTTT.